Listed below are T cell receptor beta chains from one sample, sequenced in a study of cytomegalovirus exposure and HLA in healthy donors. Generated by immunoSEQ multiplex PCR, the TCRdb table keeps only in-frame clones and is missing some. The listing contains 150,000 or so clones. Sequencing was carried out using PBMCs. All receptors come from a woman aged 50 to 60 in good health and CMV-seronegative. The conserved cysteine and the conserved F or W are not part of the CDR3 here.

j_call v_call cdr3_aa
TRBJ2-3 TRBV5-1 ASSPGGGEDTQY
TRBJ2-7 TRBV9 ASSGQGSYEQY
TRBJ2-5 TRBV4-1 ASSFQYQETQY
TRBJ1-2 TRBV10-3 AISETRGGNGYT
TRBJ1-1 TRBV5-4 ASSDKSTNTEAF
TRBJ2-7 TRBV28 AGASGASYEQY
TRBJ2-7 TRBV6-5 ASTQRGTRGHEQY
TRBJ1-6 TRBV27 ASSLWGVSPLH
TRBJ2-2 TRBV7-9 ASTVAGGNTGELF
TRBJ2-7 TRBV27 ASSSTGGTGWGEQY
TRBJ2-3 TRBV2 ASSEMGQSTDTQY
TRBJ2-1 TRBV19 ASTRPPGAEQF
TRBJ2-1 TRBV5-5 ASSYRAGGRDEQF
TRBJ2-5 TRBV2 ASRTWGGETQY
TRBJ1-1 TRBV6-6 ASSIGQGSTEAF
TRBJ1-3 TRBV28 ASSSTSFSGNTIY
TRBJ1-2 TRBV25-1 ASSPSGYGYT
TRBJ1-4 TRBV5-6 ASSLLATNEKLF
TRBJ1-5 TRBV4-1 ASTLSASTGGINQPQH
TRBJ1-2 TRBV9 ASTPGQGTYT
TRBJ2-2 TRBV19 ASSVGATNTGELF
TRBJ2-1 TRBV20-1 SAPNNEQF
TRBJ1-1 TRBV28 ASSLSVNTEAF
TRBJ1-1 TRBV5-1 ASTVAPDTEAF
TRBJ2-3 TRBV9 ASSALTDTQY
TRBJ1-1 TRBV5-1 ASSLDRGTEAF
TRBJ2-3 TRBV19 ASSIDIEGSGRSDTQY
TRBJ1-2 TRBV19 ASSTDRVPYGYT
TRBJ1-6 TRBV5-1 ASSKEDRSRSPLH
TRBJ1-1 TRBV7-9 ASSTQGDTEAF
TRBJ2-7 TRBV9 ASSAAGITIRSEQY
TRBJ2-1 TRBV5-1 ASSLRTGSRGYNEQF
TRBJ2-1 TRBV5-1 ASSTGTSGYNEQF
TRBJ2-1 TRBV7-6 ASSQNNEQF
TRBJ2-5 TRBV5-1 ASSLAWGAETQY
TRBJ1-2 TRBV15 ATSRVLGTTQGYT
TRBJ2-7 TRBV5-1 ASSLVAGSYEQY
TRBJ2-1 TRBV5-1 ASSPRGGAFYEQF
TRBJ2-5 TRBV20-1 SARGQETQY
TRBJ2-1 TRBV6-1 ASSVQGQYNEQF
TRBJ2-3 TRBV9 ASSVVVSDTQY
TRBJ2-7 TRBV7-9 ASSPWDKSYEQY
TRBJ1-3 TRBV19 ASSILRTGHSGNTIY
TRBJ1-1 TRBV5-4 ASSPGQIMNTEAF
TRBJ2-1 TRBV7-6 ASSLVLTAQF